This T cell receptor beta chain was found in a study of control samples from healthy donors and cancer patients. This table comes from immunoSEQ multiplex PCR, and its TCRdb copy is limited to in-frame clones, with some not included. The data show approximately 150,000 clones, with 92% seen just once and roughly 0.7% held by the top ten. Trimming shortened V by 0 bases and J by 0 bases, and 15 bases separated the two germline ends. Looked up from germline, CDR1 is KGHSH and CDR2 is LQKENI. This CDR3 has 17 residues. The sequence came from a woman in her 30s in good health. The sequenced material came from blood. The V and J genes are TRBV18 and TRBJ2-7; the D gene is possibly TRBD2 (5 bases). In DNA form, the CDR3 reads TGTGCCAGCTCACCACCTGAGGGTGCCGCTTTCTCCTACGAGCAGTACTTC. Amino acid sequence: CASSPPEGAAFSYEQYF.